The 16 T cell receptor beta chains listed next were all sequenced from one sample in a study of blood T cell dynamics during melanoma immunotherapy. TCRdb keeps only in-frame clones here, not all; method: immunoSEQ multiplex PCR. The table lists about 8,000 clones, over 65% of them singletons. Time point described: week 3, after first cycle of checkpoint inhibitor. This sample comprised blood, obtained from a patient treated with checkpoint blockade. The origin of the receptors is a human donor with melanoma.

The V call is TRBV5-4, the J call TRBJ2-7, with 12 bases aligning to TRBD2. The V and J ends lost 4 bases and 3 bases, in that order; junction bases with no gene match: 2. The CDR3 is made up of 14 amino acids. From germline, CDR1 is SGHNT and CDR2 YYREEE (reference sequence). The CDR3 loop is CASSPTSGGYEQYF. The CDR3, as DNA: TGTGCCAGCAGCCCGACTAGCGGGGGCTACGAGCAGTACTTC.

CDR3 protein: CASSPLSGGVGGDTQYF. The CDR3 DNA follows: TGTGCCAGTAGTCCCCTCAGTGGGGGGGTCGGAGGAGATACGCAGTATTTT. The chain combines TRBV19 with TRBJ2-3, with TRBD2 matching over 7 bases. CDR3 length equals 17 residues. Unmatched junction bases numbered 16, after V lost 5 bases and J lost 5 bases. Per the germline V gene, CDR1 is LNHDA and CDR2 is SQIVND (reference sequence).

The chain couples TRBV6-5 to TRBJ1-5; the D gene is possibly TRBD1 (6 bases). The V end lost 4 bases, the J end lost 0 bases, and 10 bases lay between the germline ends. The CDR3 consists of 15 residues. Germline lookup yields CDR1 MNHEY and CDR2 SVGAGI. The CDR3 DNA reads TGTGCCAGCAGTTTGGACAGCAATAGCAATCAGCCCCAGCATTTT. Encoded protein: CASSLDSNSNQPQHF.

This chain uses TRBV9 with TRBJ2-2; the D gene is possibly TRBD1 (6 bases). The germline gives CDR1 SGDLS, CDR2 YYNGEE. The length of the CDR3 is 14 residues. With 5 bases removed from V and 4 bases from J, the gap between germline ends came to 12 bases. Here the CDR3 DNA reads TGTGCCAGCAGGGACAGTAGTTCCACCGGGGAGCTGTTTTTT. It encodes CASRDSSSTGELFF.

J is TRBJ1-5 and V is TRBV19; D not resolved. This CDR3 comprises 14 residues. V lost 5 bases and J 1 base, leaving 9 bases between the germline ends. The germline V gene has CDR1 LNHDA and CDR2 SQIVND (reference sequence). CDR3 loop: CASSPAGSNQPQHF. CDR3 sequence (DNA): TGTGCCAGTAGTCCCGCCGGGAGCAATCAGCCCCAGCATTTT. The entire variable domain, with the rest obtained from reference TRBV19 and TRBJ1-5, is as follows: DGGITQSPKYLFRKEGQNVTLSCEQNLNHDAMYWYRQDPGQGLRLIYYSQIVNDFQKGDIAEGYSVSREKKESFPLTVTSAQKNPTAFYLCASSPAGSNQPQHFGDGTRLSIL.

CDR3 loop: CASSVGDRGGYTF. The DNA for the CDR3 is TGTGCCAGCAGCGTAGGGGACAGGGGTGGCTACACCTTC. The J gene is TRBJ1-2, the V gene TRBV9; 10 nucleotides match TRBD1. Looked up from germline, CDR1 is SGDLS and CDR2 is YYNGEE. The CDR3 totals 13 residues. The V gene end was trimmed by 0 bases and the J gene end by 7 bases; junction bases not matched to a gene: 0.

This chain links TRBV29-1 with TRBJ2-7, with TRBD1 matching 9 bases. This CDR3 is 17 amino acids long. With 0 bases clipped from V and 1 base from J, the junction kept 10 bases outside the gene matches. CDR1 and CDR2 from the germline V gene are SQVTM and ANQGSEA. DNA for the CDR3: TGCAGCGTTGAAGATAACAGGGGGCTGTCCCCGTCCTACGAGCAGTACTTC. Its translation is CSVEDNRGLSPSYEQYF.

The chain joins TRBV5-5 to TRBJ2-7; D may correspond to TRBD1 or TRBD2 (5 bases each). The V gene lost 5 bases and the J gene lost 9 bases, with 21 bases spanning the gap. Germline V gene data show CDR1 as SGHKS and CDR2 as YYEKEE (reference sequence). This CDR3 comprises 14 residues. CDR3 region: CASSIWGRDVRQYF. Written as DNA, the CDR3 is TGTGCCAGCAGTATATGGGGCAGGGACGTACGGCAGTACTTC.

This sequence joins TRBV2 and TRBJ2-7; TRBD2 is a possible D gene (6 bases). CDR1 is SNHLY and CDR2 is FYNNEI in the germline V gene. CDR3 length equals 14 residues. V lost 6 bases to trimming and J lost 5 bases, with 17 bases between them. CDR3 coding DNA: TGTGCCAGCAGCCTACAGATAGGGAGGCACGAGCAGTACTTC. Residues: CASSLQIGRHEQYF.

Worth noting for this clone: An end of the junction differs from the germline gene, which may be a read error. This chain uses TRBV10-3 with TRBJ1-5; possibly TRBD1 for D (6 bases). The CDR3 is made up of 14 amino acids. CDR1 and CDR2 from the germline V gene are ENHRY and SYGVKD. The CDR3 bases are TGTGCCAGCAGTTACTCAGGGGAAAGTCAGCCCCAGCATTTT. Its translation: CASSYSGESQPQHF.

This clone was detected once. V gene TRBV11-2 combines with J gene TRBJ2-7, with TRBD2 matching 11 bases. The CDR3 contains 14 residues. J lost 6 bases, V lost 7 bases, and 8 bases had no gene match. Germline CDR1 and CDR2: SGHAT and FQNNGV. The CDR3 DNA sequence: TGTGCCAGCACCGCCGTCGGGACTAGCGGCGAGCAGTACTTC. Its protein is CASTAVGTSGEQYF.

The V and J genes are TRBV6-5 and TRBJ1-1; D gene unclear. The CDR3 runs to 13 residues. The germline CDR1 and CDR2 sequences are MNHEY and SVGAGI. V was trimmed by 7 bases and J by 6 bases, leaving 15 bases between them. CDR3 residues: CASNPHWASEAFF. The CDR3 DNA reads as TGTGCCAGCAACCCCCATTGGGCGTCTGAAGCTTTCTTT.

The chain is built from TRBV30 and TRBJ1-4; TRBD1 matches 9 bases. This CDR3 spans 15 amino acids. Germline V gene sequence: CDR1 GTSNPN, CDR2 SVGIG (reference sequence). The ends lost 1 base at V and 0 bases at J; junction bases unmatched: 0. For the CDR3, the DNA is TGTGCCTGGAGTGGGACAGGGGCAACTAATGAAAAACTGTTTTTT. Translating gives CAWSGTGATNEKLFF.

This clone has a handful of counts. The gene calls are TRBV5-1 and TRBJ1-1; tentatively, D is TRBD1 (5 bases). Germline values: CDR1 SGHRS, CDR2 YFSETQ. The germline V and J ends were trimmed by 6 bases and 5 bases, with 11 bases remaining between them. There are 12 residues in the CDR3. In DNA, the CDR3 is TGCGCCAGCACCATCGGGGGTACTGAAGCTTTCTTT. Translated, it gives CASTIGGTEAFF.

This chain links TRBV19 with TRBJ2-2; maybe TRBD2 (5 bases). CDR3 length equals 13 residues. The V end lost 5 bases, the J end lost 5 bases, and 9 bases lay between the germline ends. Germline V lookup: CDR1 LNHDA, CDR2 SQIVND (reference sequence). The CDR3 protein is CASSPDYTGELFF. CDR3 bases: TGTGCCAGTAGTCCAGACTATACCGGGGAGCTGTTTTTT.

This clone is a singleton in its sample. The chain has TRBV7-7 and TRBJ2-5, with D perhaps assigned TRBD1 or TRBD2 (6 bases each). The CDR3 loop spans 14 amino acids. Germline V gene sequence: CDR1 SSHAT, CDR2 FNYEAQ (reference sequence). Between the trimmed V and J ends, which lost 2 bases and 5 bases, there was a span of 12 bases. CDR3 residues: CASSLSGAGETQYF. The CDR3, as DNA: TGTGCCAGCAGCTTATCAGGGGCGGGGGAGACCCAGTACTTC.